The source of this TCR beta chain is a study of T cells after yellow fever vaccination. TCRdb called the 5' RACE reads again in MiXCR, with one record for every CDR3 protein. Of around 400,000 distinct CDR3 sequences listed, around a tenth are singletons. The CDR3 totals 15 residues. Trimming cost V 1 base and J 7 bases, with 11 bases left between them. The germline CDR1 and CDR2 sequences are LNHNV and YYDKDF (reference sequence). This rearrangement joins TRBV15 to TRBJ1-6, with unresolved D. Source: PBMCs, taken on the day of the first yellow fever vaccination. This clonotype originated in a man between 18 and 35 years old who received the YFV17D yellow fever vaccine. The CDR3 here is CATSRGVGMNSPLHF. As DNA, the CDR3 is TGTGCCACCAGCAGAGGGGTAGGGATGAATTCACCCCTCCACTTT.